This T cell receptor beta chain emerged from a study of blood T cell repertoires in COVID-19 (TCRdb year 2020). Study-wide context: Samples from collaborators originated in the United States, Italy and Spain and spanned both the acute and convalescent phases of COVID-19. Subjects who had been exposed to COVID-19, were actively infected with it, or had recovered from it provided the deeply sampled blood TCRbeta repertoires that made up the dataset. Samples came from the ongoing ImmuneRACE study (first 160 participants) plus 1,254 subjects from 6 global collaborators. Where available, HLA class I and class II types were taken from metadata supplied by the sample provider and were not determined by assay-based typing. The repertoires were made available in a free public database intended to serve as a resource for research on the immune response to SARS-CoV-2. The prospective study material was composed of cDNA or gDNA derived from T cells, B-cell-depleted T cells, or PBMCs. The sample metadata nearly always contained a de-identified subject ID, COVID-19 status, age in years and sex. Overall study results and their limits: Clinical and demographic metadata were provided uncurated, with the amount varying by source and participant.

Of note for this clone: The antigen it binds to is not known. It has no much larger one-base neighbor in the sample; base qualities were not kept.

From cysteine to phenylalanine, the CDR3 is 17 amino acids long. Kept here is only the CDR3 DNA, which spans 51 bases and is read in frame from base 1. The V end gives up 4 bases and the J end 2 bases, leaving 6 bases in the junction not matched to a gene. In the germline V gene, CDR1 corresponds to KGHDR and CDR2 to SFDVKD. TCRbeta CDR3 regions were amplified from genomic DNA using the immunoSEQ Assay, a bias-controlled multiplex PCR. Concerning the study's data processing: Within the assay, amplification of reference gene primers was used to estimate how many nucleated cells each sample contained. To quantify the absolute abundance of each unique TCRbeta CDR3 rearrangement, sequence reads were collapsed and filtered. Productive Simpson clonality was computed per sample as the square root of Simpson's diversity index over productive rearrangements. TCRdb holds this immuneACCESS table with in-frame rearrangements only. Some clones are missing; in checked studies, unresolved V genes explain under half, and the rest has no known cause. The DNA was the basis for D and trimming; V, J and clone size are from that table. The sample includes hundreds of thousands of clones, with 65% to 85% observed a single time. The top ten clonotypes cover 4% of the sample.

Whole blood was collected in K2EDTA tubes by collaborating institutions according to the institutions' own protocols. For TCRbeta analysis, collaborators shipped samples in one of three forms: frozen whole blood, isolated PBMCs, or DNA extracted from either of those sample types. Sequenced: peripheral blood. Recombination connected TRBV24-1 to TRBJ2-3, and 12 junction bases match TRBD2. The TCR comes from a middle-aged woman with active or convalescent COVID-19. Here is the DNA: TGTGCCACCAGTGAAAGGACTAGCGGGGCATTCACAGATACGCAGTATTTT. It specifies CATSERTSGAFTDTQYF.